This T cell receptor beta chain was sequenced in a study of CD8 T cells in ankylosing spondylitis. Regarding the study as a whole: Reported data indicate significant enrichment of disease-linked clones within matched ankylosing spondylitis synovial fluid. Disease-associated clones were CD8+ and fairly uncommon in peripheral blood. A TCR beta motif made of 7 to 9 highly homologous variants seemed typical of ankylosing spondylitis blood. Prior literature has documented some motif variants in synovial fluid and blood from reactive arthritis.

Quantitative 5'-RACE with molecular barcodes generated TCR beta libraries. TCRdb re-derived calls from the 5' RACE reads in MiXCR, one entry per CDR3 protein. The data show around 450,000 distinct CDR3 sequences, roughly 25% seen once. With regard to this clonotype: Its antigen is unidentified.

The clonotype was recovered from a male donor with ankylosing spondylitis. The sample was blood, either unsorted or a sorted T cell fraction (not recorded which).

The CDR3 protein is CASSLVTATGELFF. As DNA, the CDR3 is TGTGCCAGCAGCTTGGTGACCGCCACCGGGGAGCTGTTTTTT. The chain joins TRBV7-9 to TRBJ2-2, with D uncertain. CDR1 is SEHNR, CDR2 FQNEAQ, per germline (reference sequence). The CDR3 is 14 amino acids. With 3 bases removed from V and 4 bases from J, the gap between germline ends came to 9 bases.